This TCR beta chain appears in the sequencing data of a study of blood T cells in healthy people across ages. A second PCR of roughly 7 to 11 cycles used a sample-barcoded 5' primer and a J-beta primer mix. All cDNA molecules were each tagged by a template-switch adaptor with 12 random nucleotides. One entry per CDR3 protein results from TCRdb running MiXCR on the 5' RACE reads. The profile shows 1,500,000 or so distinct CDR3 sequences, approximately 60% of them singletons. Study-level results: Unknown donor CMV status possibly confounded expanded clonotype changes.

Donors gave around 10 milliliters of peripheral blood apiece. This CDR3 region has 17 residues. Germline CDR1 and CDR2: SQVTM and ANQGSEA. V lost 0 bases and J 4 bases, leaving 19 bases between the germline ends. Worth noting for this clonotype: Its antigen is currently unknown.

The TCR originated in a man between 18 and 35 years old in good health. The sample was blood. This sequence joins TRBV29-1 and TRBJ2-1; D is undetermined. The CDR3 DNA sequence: TGCAGCGTTGAAGATAGGGCGGCGGAGCATCCTTACAATGAGCAGTTCTTC. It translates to CSVEDRAAEHPYNEQFF.